This T cell receptor (beta chain) originates from a study of blood T cells in healthy people across ages. General observations from the study: Changes seen in expanded clonotypes were possibly confounded by donor CMV status left unknown. Across the age range, TCR beta diversity per million T cells fell in a roughly linear way. The study found TCR beta diversity correlated strongly with naive T cell percentage.

This CDR3 region has 14 residues. Germline CDR1 is DFQATT and CDR2 is SNEGSKA (reference sequence). V was clipped by 6 bases and J by 2 bases, with 15 bases between them. A J-beta primer mix and a sample-barcoded 5' primer were used in a second PCR of roughly 6 to 12 cycles. One entry per CDR3 protein results from TCRdb running MiXCR on the 5' RACE reads. Among 1.5 million to 2 million distinct CDR3 sequences listed, about 49% were seen once. Regarding this clonotype: Its cognate antigen is unknown.

This clonotype originated in a woman in her thirties or forties in good health. The sample consisted of blood. This chain links TRBV20-1 with TRBJ2-3; perhaps TRBD2 as D (7 bases). CDR3 nucleotides: TGCAGTGCGACTAGGGGGGGGTTCACAGATACGCAGTATTTT. This codes for CSATRGGFTDTQYF.